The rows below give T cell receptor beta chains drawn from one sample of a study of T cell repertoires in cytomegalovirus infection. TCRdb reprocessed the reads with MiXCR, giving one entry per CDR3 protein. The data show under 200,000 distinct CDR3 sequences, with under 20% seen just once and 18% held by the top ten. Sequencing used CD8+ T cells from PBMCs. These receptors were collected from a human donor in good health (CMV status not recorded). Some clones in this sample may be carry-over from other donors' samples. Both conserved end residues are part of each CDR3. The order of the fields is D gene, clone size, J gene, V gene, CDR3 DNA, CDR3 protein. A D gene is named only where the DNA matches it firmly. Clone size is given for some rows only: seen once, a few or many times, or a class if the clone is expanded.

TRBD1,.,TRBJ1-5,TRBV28,TGTGCCAGCAGTTTAGTCAGGGGGCGAGGCAATCAGCCCCAGCATTTT,CASSLVRGRGNQPQHF
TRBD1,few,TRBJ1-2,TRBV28,TGTGCCAGCAGTTTATGGGGGCCCGGGACAGGCGGCCATGGCTACACCTTC,CASSLWGPGTGGHGYTF
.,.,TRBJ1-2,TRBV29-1,TGCAGCGTTGACGCGGGGGGCTATGGCTACACCTTC,CSVDAGGYGYTF
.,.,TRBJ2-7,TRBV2,TGTGCCAGCAGTGCCGGGGCAGGGAACGAGCAGTACTTC,CASSAGAGNEQYF
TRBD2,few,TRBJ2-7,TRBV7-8,TGTGCCAGCAGCACGGGACTAGCGAACGAGCAGTACTTC,CASSTGLANEQYF
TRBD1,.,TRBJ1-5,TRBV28,TGTGCCAGCAGTGGGACAGGATTTAGCAATCAGCCCCAGCATTTT,CASSGTGFSNQPQHF
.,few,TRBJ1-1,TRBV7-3,TGTGCCAGCAGCTTTACAGGGAGGGGTGACACTGAAGCTTTCTTT,CASSFTGRGDTEAFF
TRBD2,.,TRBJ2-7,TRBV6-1,TGTGCCAGCAGTTACAATGGACTAGCGGGGCCTTACGAGCAGTACTTC,CASSYNGLAGPYEQYF
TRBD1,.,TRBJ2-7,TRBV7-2,TGTGCCAGCAGCACCCCGGGACAGGGAAGCGAGCAGTACTTC,CASSTPGQGSEQYF
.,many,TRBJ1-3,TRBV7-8,TGTGCCAGCAGCTTTGGTACTGGAAACACCATATATTTT,CASSFGTGNTIYF